Presented here are 31 T cell receptor beta chains from one specimen sequenced in a study of CD8+ T cells in alopecia areata. Once RNA had been extracted, it was reverse transcribed into cDNA to act as the sequencing template. This table comes from immunoSEQ multiplex PCR, and its TCRdb copy is limited to in-frame clones, with some not included. The data show 200,000 to 250,000 clones, 45% to 70% seen once. Sequenced input: CD8+ T cells sorted from blood. The receptor set was obtained from a human donor in good health.

V usage is TRBV4-2 and J usage is TRBJ2-5, with 8 bases fitting TRBD2. The tail of the sequence fits TRBJ2-7 better, so the J call may be wrong. This CDR3 comprises 16 residues. Germline CDR1 is LGHNA and CDR2 is YNFKEQ. CDR3 in amino acids: CASSQDRTGGPDEQYF. CDR3 sequence (DNA): TGTGCCAGCAGCCAAGATCGAACGGGGGGGCCGGACGAGCAGTACTTC.

This chain joins TRBV5-1 and TRBJ1-4, with 7 bases fitting TRBD1. Germline V gene lookup returns CDR1 SGHRS and CDR2 YFSETQ. The V and J ends lost 4 bases and 3 bases, in that order; junction bases with no gene match: 3. CDR3 size: 14 residues. The CDR3 is CASSPGGSNEKLFF. The CDR3 bases are TGCGCCAGCAGCCCAGGGGGGTCTAATGAAAAACTGTTTTTT.

In this sample, this clone turned up a few times. The chain combines TRBV7-9 with TRBJ2-3, with 7 bases matching TRBD1. Germline V lookup: CDR1 SEHNR, CDR2 FQNEAQ (reference sequence). The ends lost 5 bases at V and 6 bases at J; junction bases unmatched: 2. The CDR3 length is 12 residues. Here the CDR3 DNA reads TGTGCCAGCAGCCTACAGGGGGATACGCAGTATTTT. Its protein product is CASSLQGDTQYF.

This chain connects TRBV29-1 to TRBJ1-2; D gene ambiguous. This CDR3 comprises 13 residues. The germline V gene has CDR1 SQVTM and CDR2 ANQGSEA. Deletions cut 3 bases from V and 3 bases from J, with 11 bases between. The CDR3 coding sequence is TGCAGCGTTGATGGGAAGTCTCACTATGGCTACACCTTC. Its translation is CSVDGKSHYGYTF.

The CDR3 DNA reads as TGTGCCAGTACTAGCGGGGGCAACGAGCAGTACTTC. It translates to CASTSGGNEQYF. V and J are TRBV19 and TRBJ2-7; 10 nucleotides match TRBD2. J gave up 5 bases and V 7 bases, and 2 bases lay outside the gene matches. The CDR3 consists of 12 residues. From germline, CDR1 is LNHDA and CDR2 SQIVND (reference sequence).

The rearrangement joins TRBV11-2 to TRBJ2-1; D is uncertain. The CDR3 contains 14 residues. CDR1 and CDR2 from the germline V gene are SGHAT and FQNNGV. V was shortened by 1 base and J by 9 bases, with 13 bases between the two germline ends. CDR3 loop: CASSLGNRVGEQFF. CDR3 in DNA: TGTGCCAGCAGCTTAGGGAACCGGGTTGGTGAGCAGTTCTTC.

This CDR3 reads CASSLSTGSYGYTF. The CDR3 DNA follows: TGCGCCAGCAGCCTCTCGACAGGCAGCTATGGCTACACCTTC. The genes are TRBV4-1 and TRBJ1-2; tentatively, D is TRBD1 (6 bases). The germline gives CDR1 MGHRA, CDR2 YSYEKL. The CDR3 spans 14 residues. Deletions cut 4 bases from V and 4 bases from J, with 13 bases between.

This chain connects TRBV12-5 to TRBJ1-5, with no clear D. The CDR3 sequence is 11 residues long. CDR1 LGHNT and CDR2 FRNRAP come from the germline V gene. Trimming stripped 9 bases from V and 3 bases from J, with 6 bases between. For the CDR3, the DNA is TGTGCTAGACCGGCCAATCAGCCCCAGCATTTT. It specifies CARPANQPQHF.

A few counts support this clone. The chain carries TRBV2 and TRBJ2-7, with TRBD1 as a possible D gene (6 bases). V lost 4 bases and J 1 base, leaving 8 bases between the germline ends. The CDR3 extends over 13 amino acids. CDR1 is SNHLY, CDR2 FYNNEI, per germline. The CDR3 region is CASSGQESYEQYF. Here the CDR3 DNA reads TGTGCCAGCAGTGGACAGGAATCCTACGAGCAGTACTTC.

The V gene is TRBV9, the J gene TRBJ1-2; D is ambiguous. V shed 0 bases and J shed 6 bases, with 12 bases lying between them. This CDR3 region has 14 residues. Germline V lookup: CDR1 SGDLS, CDR2 YYNGEE. CDR3 region: CASSVDGRTDGYTF. The CDR3 DNA reads TGTGCCAGCAGCGTAGACGGGAGGACTGATGGCTACACCTTC.

This chain links TRBV29-1 with TRBJ2-7, with a tentative D call TRBD1 (5 bases). The CDR3 extends over 12 amino acids. CDR1 and CDR2 from the germline V gene are SQVTM and ANQGSEA. Deletions cut 5 bases from V and 3 bases from J, with 11 bases between. The CDR3, as DNA: TGCAGCGTTTCAGACAGCGACTACGAGCAGTACTTC. This encodes CSVSDSDYEQYF.

The chain uses TRBV5-4 and TRBJ1-1; maybe TRBD1 (5 bases). The CDR3 has 12 amino acids. The V end lost 6 bases, the J end lost 7 bases, and 13 bases lay between the germline ends. Germline CDR1 reads SGHNT; CDR2 reads YYREEE (reference sequence). The DNA of the CDR3 is TGTGCCAGCAAGGGGACTGGTGATGAAGCTTTCTTT. This encodes CASKGTGDEAFF.

This clone was counted only a few times. The chain combines TRBV4-1 with TRBJ2-5; D not resolved. This CDR3 contains 12 residues. Germline V lookup: CDR1 MGHRA, CDR2 YSYEKL. The V end was cut by 5 bases, the J end by 4 bases, with 8 bases between. CDR3 bases: TGCGCCAGCAGCGTAGTAGGAGAGACCCAGTACTTC. It yields the protein CASSVVGETQYF.

The V call is TRBV29-1, the J call TRBJ2-2; the match to TRBD1 covers 10 bases. V shed 4 bases and J 7 bases; nucleotides not matched to a gene: 6. From germline, CDR1 is SQVTM and CDR2 ANQGSEA. The CDR3 covers 14 residues. The CDR3 region has the DNA TGCAGCGTTGTTGGGACAGGGGCCAACGGGGAGCTGTTTTTT. It translates to CSVVGTGANGELFF.

The rearrangement uses TRBV29-1 and TRBJ1-1; no definite D call. CDR3 length: 12 amino acids. Looked up from germline, CDR1 is SQVTM and CDR2 is ANQGSEA. The V end lost 6 bases, the J end lost 1 base, and 9 bases lay between the germline ends. CDR3 bases: TGCAGCGTCTGGTCCCAGAACACTGAAGCTTTCTTT. Amino acids: CSVWSQNTEAFF. The whole variable domain, remainder taken from reference TRBV29-1 and TRBJ1-1, is SAVISQKPSRDICQRGTSLTIQCQVDSQVTMMFWYRQQPGQSLTLIATANQGSEATYESGFVIDKFPISRPNLTFSTLTVSNMSPEDSSIYLCSVWSQNTEAFFGQGTRLTVV.

The CDR3 loop is CASSPEDSSYNEQFF. The CDR3 bases are TGTGCCAGCAGCCCCGAGGATAGCTCCTACAATGAGCAGTTCTTC. This chain joins TRBV6-6 and TRBJ2-1; D remains unclear. The CDR3 is 15 amino acids. V shed 6 bases and J shed 0 bases, with 12 bases lying between them. CDR1 and CDR2 (germline): MNHNY, SVGAGI (reference sequence).

The gene calls are TRBV6-1 and TRBJ2-1; TRBD2 matches 11 bases. The V segment lost 3 bases and the J segment 6 bases; nucleotides outside the gene matches: 7. Germline V CDR1 and CDR2: MNHNS, SASEGT. The length of the CDR3 is 16 residues. CDR3 bases: TGTGCCAGCAGTGATTTGCGACTAGCGGGGTTCAATGAGCAGTTCTTC. This sequence encodes CASSDLRLAGFNEQFF.

This clone was recorded a few times. The genes are TRBV14 and TRBJ1-2; D call uncertain. CDR1 and CDR2 from the germline V gene are SGHDN and FVKESK. Trimming took off 3 bases at V and 4 bases at J, with 9 bases between the two ends. The length of the CDR3 is 13 residues. CDR3 nucleotides: TGTGCCAGCAGCCAGCCAGGTGGCTATGGCTACACCTTC. It translates to CASSQPGGYGYTF.

This clone was observed a few times. This chain connects TRBV27 to TRBJ1-5; D may be TRBD1 (6 bases). V was pared by 6 bases and J by 7 bases, with 19 bases between. This CDR3 has 15 residues. Germline lookup yields CDR1 MNHEY and CDR2 SMNVEV (reference sequence). The CDR3 bases are TGTGCCAGCAGACCGACAGGCCGGGGATTACAGCCCCAGCATTTT. Translating gives CASRPTGRGLQPQHF.

The rearrangement uses TRBV13 and TRBJ2-5, with 8 nucleotides matching TRBD2. CDR3 length: 14 amino acids. Germline lookup yields CDR1 PRHDT and CDR2 FYEKMQ (reference sequence). After removal of 5 bases from V and 1 base from J, the junction contained 3 bases not matched to a gene. The CDR3 loop is CASSPGGGQETQYF. Written as DNA, the CDR3 is TGTGCCAGCAGCCCCGGGGGGGGCCAAGAGACCCAGTACTTC.

There are a few counts of this clone. The chain carries TRBV29-1 and TRBJ1-1; tentatively, D is TRBD1 (5 bases). CDR1 is SQVTM, CDR2 ANQGSEA, per germline. Between the trimmed V and J ends, which lost 4 bases and 6 bases, there was a span of 12 bases. The CDR3 contains 12 residues. This chain's CDR3 is CSVGSGFSEAFF. The CDR3 DNA is TGCAGCGTTGGGTCAGGGTTCTCTGAAGCTTTCTTT.

The rearrangement uses TRBV27 and TRBJ2-2, with 11 bases aligning to TRBD1. CDR3 length: 14 amino acids. Trimming cost V 9 bases and J 5 bases; bases outside gene matches: 5. The V gene's germline CDR1 is MNHEY and CDR2 SMNVEV (reference sequence). CDR3 residues: CARGGQGETGELFF. As DNA, the CDR3 is TGTGCCAGGGGGGGACAGGGGGAAACCGGGGAGCTGTTTTTT.

The chain has TRBV19 and TRBJ2-1; 10 bases line up with TRBD1. Trimming took 6 bases from V and 4 from J; bases not matched to a gene: 3. CDR1 is LNHDA and CDR2 is SQIVND in the germline V gene (reference sequence). The CDR3 contains 14 residues. For the CDR3, the DNA is TGTGCCAGTAGAGACAGGGGGCAATACAATGAGCAGTTCTTC. As protein: CASRDRGQYNEQFF.

The gene calls are TRBV9 and TRBJ2-1; TRBD2 matches at 16 bases. The trim removed 3 bases at V and 2 bases at J, leaving 5 bases unmatched. This CDR3 comprises 18 residues. Germline V gene lookup returns CDR1 SGDLS and CDR2 YYNGEE. The CDR3 here is CASSGPGLAGGAYNEQFF. The CDR3 region has the DNA TGTGCCAGCAGCGGCCCGGGACTAGCGGGGGGGGCCTACAATGAGCAGTTCTTC.

The chain recombines TRBV2 with TRBJ2-3, with 7 bases that match TRBD2. Germline V gives CDR1 SNHLY, CDR2 FYNNEI. V lost 8 bases, J lost 2 bases, and 7 bases stayed unmatched. This CDR3 has 14 residues. CDR3 sequence: CASGLADYTDTQYF. Here the CDR3 DNA reads TGTGCCAGCGGTCTAGCGGACTACACAGATACGCAGTATTTT.

This clone has a handful of counts. The chain joins TRBV27 to TRBJ2-7; D is perhaps TRBD1 (5 bases). This CDR3 contains 15 residues. The ends were cut back, 0 bases at V and 2 bases at J, with 11 bases in the middle. Germline values: CDR1 MNHEY, CDR2 SMNVEV (reference sequence). The CDR3 bases are TGTGCCAGCAGTTTATCTGGGGCGACCCCCTACGAGCAGTACTTC. Amino acids: CASSLSGATPYEQYF.

This clone occurred a few times. The rearrangement joins TRBV10-3 to TRBJ1-1; 9 positions agree with TRBD1. CDR3 length: 14 residues. Germline CDR1 reads ENHRY; CDR2 reads SYGVKD. V was clipped by 6 bases and J by 5 bases; unmatched bases: 7. CDR3 amino acids: CAIRDRGSGTEAFF. The DNA of the CDR3 is TGTGCCATCAGGGACAGGGGATCTGGGACTGAAGCTTTCTTT.

The table lists this clone with a count of one. This chain links TRBV4-1 with TRBJ1-2; possibly TRBD1 for D (6 bases). CDR1 and CDR2 from the germline V gene are MGHRA and YSYEKL. V was shortened by 0 bases and J by 3 bases, with 11 bases between the two germline ends. The CDR3 covers 15 residues. In DNA form, the CDR3 reads TGCGCCAGCAGCCAAGAACCGGGGGCGGACTATGGCTACACCTTC. Protein sequence: CASSQEPGADYGYTF.

The CDR3 is CASSPEPGAMNTEAFF. The CDR3 DNA follows: TGTGCCAGCAGCCCGGAACCGGGGGCGATGAACACTGAAGCTTTCTTT. The genes are TRBV27 and TRBJ1-1; maybe TRBD1 (6 bases). Germline loops: CDR1 MNHEY, CDR2 SMNVEV (reference sequence). V lost 6 bases and J lost 0, with 17 bases in between. The CDR3 runs to 16 residues.

This chain links TRBV7-2 with TRBJ2-5; perhaps TRBD1 as D (5 bases). The germline gives CDR1 SGHTA, CDR2 FQGNSA. The CDR3 length is 14 residues. V shed 1 base and J shed 4 bases, with 10 bases lying between them. The CDR3 region is CASSLVSGLETQYF. CDR3 DNA sequence: TGTGCCAGCAGCTTAGTGTCAGGGCTAGAGACCCAGTACTTC.

This clone was seen only a few times. The chain links TRBV11-2 to TRBJ2-7; no definite D call. Trimming pared 2 bases from V and 3 bases from J, leaving 14 bases between. The CDR3 runs to 15 residues. Germline CDR1 and CDR2: SGHAT and FQNNGV. DNA of the CDR3: TGTGCCAGCAGCTTATCCCAGGATAGTTACTACGAGCAGTACTTC. It encodes CASSLSQDSYYEQYF.